The clone carrying this T cell receptor beta chain occurred many times. Its antigen is currently unknown. V lost 11 bases, J lost 3 bases, and 6 bases stayed unmatched. CDR1 and CDR2 (germline): MNHNS, SASEGT. This CDR3 has 14 amino acids. Investigators excluded patients with uncontrolled infection, other autoimmune disease, pregnancy or lactation. Fresh 10 ml peripheral blood yielded PBMCs. The sample belongs to a study of T cells in Graves' hyperthyroidism and ophthalmopathy. Study observations and caveats: A median about 6.2 months before onset, the model predicted ophthalmopathy. Blood also showed most of the thyroid clonotypes that were expanded above 0.001.

TCR beta CDR3 sequences were amplified from RNA transcripts. Carried out on the TCR CDR3, a first-round RT-PCR used the HTBI primer set. Via MiXCR, TCRdb re-called the multiplex PCR reads, giving one row per CDR3 protein. The sample yields approximately 610,000 distinct CDR3 sequences, roughly 14% seen once. Sequencing input: blood. The chain links TRBV6-1 to TRBJ2-3, with TRBD2 matching over 12 bases. This TCR came from a middle-aged woman with Graves' ophthalmopathy. In nucleotides, the CDR3 is TGTGCCTCCTCTAGCGGGAGGGCGACAGATACGCAGTATTTT. Encoded protein: CASSSGRATDTQYF.